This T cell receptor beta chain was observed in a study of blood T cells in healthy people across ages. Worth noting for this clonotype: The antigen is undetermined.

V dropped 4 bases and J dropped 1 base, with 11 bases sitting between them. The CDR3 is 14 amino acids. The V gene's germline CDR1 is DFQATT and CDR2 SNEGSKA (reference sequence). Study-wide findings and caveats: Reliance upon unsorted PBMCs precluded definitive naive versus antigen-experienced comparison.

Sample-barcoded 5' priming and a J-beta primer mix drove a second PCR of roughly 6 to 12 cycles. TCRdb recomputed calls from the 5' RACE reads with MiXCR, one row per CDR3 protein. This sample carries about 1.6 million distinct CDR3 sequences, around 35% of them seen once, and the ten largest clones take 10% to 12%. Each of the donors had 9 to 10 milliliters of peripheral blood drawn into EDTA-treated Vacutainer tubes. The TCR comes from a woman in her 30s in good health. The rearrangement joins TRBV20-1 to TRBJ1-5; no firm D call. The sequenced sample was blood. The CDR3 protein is CSAKSTESNQPQHF. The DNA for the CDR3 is TGCAGTGCTAAGAGTACCGAAAGCAATCAGCCCCAGCATTTT.